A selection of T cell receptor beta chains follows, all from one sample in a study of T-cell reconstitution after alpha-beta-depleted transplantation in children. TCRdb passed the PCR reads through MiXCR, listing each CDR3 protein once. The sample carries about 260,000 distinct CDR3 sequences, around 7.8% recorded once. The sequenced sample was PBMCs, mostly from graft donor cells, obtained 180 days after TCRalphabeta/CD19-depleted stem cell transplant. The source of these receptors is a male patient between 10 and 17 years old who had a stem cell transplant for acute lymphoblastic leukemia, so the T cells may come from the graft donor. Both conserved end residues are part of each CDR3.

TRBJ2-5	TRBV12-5	CASGLSTGGGETQYF
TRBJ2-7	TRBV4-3	CASSQGTRTLPYEQYF
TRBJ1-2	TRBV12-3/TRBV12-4	CASKIGEVYGYTF
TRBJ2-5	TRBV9	CASSASTGVGKETQYF
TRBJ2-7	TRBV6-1	CASSNRAPPTYEQYF
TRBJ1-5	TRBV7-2	CASSSLGARRQHF
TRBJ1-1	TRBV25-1	CASSEGQGTGPLSTEAFF
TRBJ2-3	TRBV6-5	CASSYSIGFFTQYF
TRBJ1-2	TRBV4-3	CASSLALRGDGYTF
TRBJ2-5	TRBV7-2	CASSPRGGPQETQYF
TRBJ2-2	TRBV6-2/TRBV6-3	CASSWDLTGANTGELFF
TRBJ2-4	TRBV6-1	CASSRDSLLAKNIQYF
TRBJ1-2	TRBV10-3	CAIKRGDGYTF
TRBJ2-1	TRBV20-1	CSARDSLVGNEQFF
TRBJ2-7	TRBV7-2	CASSKRSGTGSYEQYF
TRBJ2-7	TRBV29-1	CSVEGRQGSSYEQYF
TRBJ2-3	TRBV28	CASSRQGITDTQYF
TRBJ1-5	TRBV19	CASSRNSNQPQHF
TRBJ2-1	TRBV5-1	CASRPGGTYNEQFF
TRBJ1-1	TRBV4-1	CASRLLTADYQAFF
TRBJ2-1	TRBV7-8	CASSLELRSSYNEQFF
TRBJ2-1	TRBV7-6	CASSLATGESSYNEQFF
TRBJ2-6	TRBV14	CASSQVGNSGANVLTF
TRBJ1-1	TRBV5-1	CASSTRDRGPKHTEAFF
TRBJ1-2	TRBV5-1	CASSLTGVGYTF
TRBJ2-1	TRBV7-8	CASSSRTTYNEQFF
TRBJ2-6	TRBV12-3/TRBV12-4	CASSFSGANVLTF
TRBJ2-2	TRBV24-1	CATSDQARELFF
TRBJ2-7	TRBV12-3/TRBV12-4	CASSLRGGDREQYF
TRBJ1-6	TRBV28	CASSSVDSHRLYNSPLHF
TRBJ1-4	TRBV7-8	CASSYEISGQGPREKLFF
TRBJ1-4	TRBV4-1	CASSQVGTGNEKLFF
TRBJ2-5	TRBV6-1	CASMRTSGGQETQYF
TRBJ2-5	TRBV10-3	CAISDRVLETQYF
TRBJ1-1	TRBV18	CASSPPFSRGTEAFF
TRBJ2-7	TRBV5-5	CASSLAGKGAYEQYF
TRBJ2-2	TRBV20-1	CSAFGPSGELFF
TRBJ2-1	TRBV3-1	CASSPRRLGEQFF
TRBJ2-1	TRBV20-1	CSAVRSSYNEQFF
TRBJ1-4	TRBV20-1	CSAGERLEKLFF
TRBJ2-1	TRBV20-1	CSADTPGQSPNEQFF